The text below deals with one T cell receptor (beta chain). The antigen is unknown. This sample stems from a study of cytomegalovirus exposure and HLA in healthy donors. Study-wide findings and caveats: High sensitivity and specificity were reportedly achieved when the classifier diagnosed cytomegalovirus status. TCR sequences were mostly rare, though some public TCRs occurred in many donors. It was found in a later analysis that first-cohort TCR clusters tended to co-occur in the 100 to 150 validation repertoires.

The repertoire was sequenced with immunoSEQ multiplex PCR; TCRdb's copy has only in-frame clones and lacks some. The sample includes 150,000 to 200,000 clones, around 84% of them seen just once. V was pared by 8 bases and J by 5 bases, with 8 bases of the junction left unmatched. The CDR3 has 14 residues. Germline V gene data show CDR1 as ENHRY and CDR2 as SYGVKD. The TCR sequence derives from a man younger than 30 in good health and CMV-seropositive. V usage is TRBV10-3 and J usage is TRBJ2-1; 8 bases line up with TRBD2. Sequenced input: PBMCs. The CDR3: CAIGRREENNEQFF. CDR3 DNA sequence: TGTGCCATCGGACGGCGGGAGGAGAACAATGAGCAGTTCTTC.